Reported below is one T cell receptor (beta chain). Its antigen remains unidentified. The CDR3 is made up of 15 amino acids. This sample is part of a study of CXCR3-negative and CXCR3-positive naive CD8 T cells. Study-wide context: About 135 million TRB reads in total, about 1.5 +/- 0.3 million per library.

The TRB libraries of cDNA were built by UMI-labeled 5' RACE. Each CDR3 protein gets one entry in TCRdb, which reprocessed the 5' RACE reads and gives no DNA. Here the sample table reports some 60,000 distinct CDR3 sequences. General study results and limits: Researchers report that CXCR3-positive naive cells carry more hydrophobic TRB CDR3s than CXCR3-negative naive cells.

Naive CD8+ T cells showed a CD45RO-CCR7+CD27+CD95- phenotype. V and J are TRBV21-1 and TRBJ2-2. TRBV21-1 is recorded as a pseudogene. This receptor was taken from a human donor in good health. Some clones in this sample may be carry-over from other donors' samples. The sample taken for sequencing was naive CXCR3+ CD8+ T cells from blood. Stated subset: CD45RO-CCR7+CD27+CD95- naive CD8+ T cells expressing CXCR3 (TNR3+). The CDR3 is CASSLQKLNTGELFF.